These 23 T cell receptor beta chains were sequenced from one sample in a study of PD-L1 blockade in urothelial cancer. Profiling relied on immunoSEQ multiplex PCR, and the TCRdb table lists in-frame clones only, not all of them. The sample has 35,000 to 55,000 clones, roughly 78% seen once. Indicated time point: peripheral blood 6 weeks after treatment start. The source material was PBMCs, sampled around atezolizumab (anti-PD-L1) treatment. The receptor set was obtained from a man aged 60 to 69 with urothelial cancer.

The rearrangement joins TRBV5-1 to TRBJ2-7, with TRBD2 matching over 8 bases. This CDR3 is built from 17 residues. Trimming cost V 2 bases and J 2 bases; bases outside gene matches: 12. The germline CDR1 and CDR2 sequences are SGHRS and YFSETQ. The CDR3 sequence is CASSFPRSSGQAYEQYF. The CDR3 coding sequence is TGCGCCAGCAGCTTCCCCCGATCTAGCGGGCAAGCCTACGAGCAGTACTTC.

The chain is built from TRBV19 and TRBJ2-1; TRBD2 agrees at 7 bases. The CDR3 contains 15 residues. The J segment lost 4 bases and the V segment lost 9 bases, leaving 12 bases of the junction unmatched. The V gene's germline CDR1 is LNHDA and CDR2 SQIVND (reference sequence). CDR3 protein: CASKPERDLYNEQFF. CDR3 in DNA: TGTGCCAGCAAACCCGAGCGGGACCTTTACAATGAGCAGTTCTTC. Combining the CDR3 with reference TRBV19 and TRBJ2-1 gives the whole variable domain DGGITQSPKYLFRKEGQNVTLSCEQNLNHDAMYWYRQDPGQGLRLIYYSQIVNDFQKGDIAEGYSVSREKKESFPLTVTSAQKNPTAFYLCASKPERDLYNEQFFGPGTRLTVL.

This CDR3 reads CASNYFPDGGYTF. The CDR3 DNA follows: TGTGCCAGCAACTACTTCCCCGATGGTGGCTACACCTTC. The V and J genes are TRBV2 and TRBJ1-2; D is unclear. With 7 bases removed from V and 7 bases from J, the gap between germline ends came to 16 bases. This CDR3 is 13 amino acids long. Per germline, CDR1 SNHLY and CDR2 FYNNEI.

Only a few counts were recorded for this clone. CDR3 in amino acids: CASSLTGSTEAFF. As DNA, the CDR3 is TGTGCCAGCTCTCTCACAGGTTCCACTGAAGCTTTCTTT. The chain has TRBV18 and TRBJ1-1; D is perhaps TRBD1 (5 bases). Trimming shortened V by 6 bases and J by 4 bases, and 12 bases separated the two germline ends. Germline lookup yields CDR1 KGHSH and CDR2 LQKENI. CDR3 length: 13 residues.

This clone turned up a few times. The rearrangement uses TRBV28 and TRBJ2-6; D is perhaps TRBD1 (5 bases). Germline lookup yields CDR1 MDHEN and CDR2 SYDVKM. Trimming removed 5 bases at V and 2 bases at J, with 10 bases between. CDR3 size: 15 residues. The CDR3 here is CASSKQVPGANVLTF. Written as DNA, the CDR3 is TGTGCCAGCAGTAAACAGGTCCCTGGGGCCAACGTCCTGACTTTC.

V usage is TRBV27 and J usage is TRBJ2-7; 9 bases align to TRBD1. Germline V gene data show CDR1 as MNHEY and CDR2 as SMNVEV (reference sequence). The CDR3 spans 17 residues. V shed 0 bases, J shed 3 bases, and the junction held 9 bases outside the gene matches. The CDR3 DNA sequence: TGTGCCAGCAGTTTATCTGTATACCGGGACAGGGACTACGAGCAGTACTTC. This translates into CASSLSVYRDRDYEQYF.

This rearrangement joins TRBV4-3 to TRBJ1-4, with unresolved D. Trimming took 0 bases from V and 5 from J, leaving 10 bases between them. Germline CDR1 is LGHNA and CDR2 is YSLEER. The CDR3 runs 15 residues. The CDR3 protein is CASSQDLGRNEKLFF. Here the CDR3 DNA reads TGCGCCAGCAGCCAAGATCTGGGCAGAAATGAAAAACTGTTTTTT.

The chain combines TRBV7-2 with TRBJ2-7, with TRBD2 as a possible D gene (6 bases). Deletions cut 5 bases from V and 3 bases from J, with 17 bases between. The CDR3 totals 15 residues. CDR1 and CDR2 (germline): SGHTA, FQGNSA. The CDR3 DNA is TGTGCCAGCAGCACGCGAGCGGGTAGCGGCTACGAGCAGTACTTC. It is translated as CASSTRAGSGYEQYF. Drawing the rest from reference TRBV7-2 and TRBJ2-7, the complete variable domain is GAGVSQSPSNKVTEKGKDVELRCDPISGHTALYWYRQSLGQGLEFLIYFQGNSAPDKSGLPSDRFSAERTGGSVSTLTIQRTQQEDSAVYLCASSTRAGSGYEQYFGPGTRLTVT.

This clone was recorded once. The rearrangement links TRBV5-4 to TRBJ2-7; TRBD1 agrees at 9 bases. Trimming removed 4 bases from V and 5 bases from J; junction bases left unmatched: 7. Germline-derived CDR1 and CDR2 are SGHNT and YYREEE (reference sequence). The CDR3 has 14 amino acids. The CDR3 coding sequence is TGTGCCAGCAGCACCGGGACAGGGCTCGACGAGCAGTACTTC. This encodes CASSTGTGLDEQYF.

CDR3 bases: TGTGCCAGCATCGGACAGGGGGCGCGGAACACTGAAGCTTTCTTT. Its translation: CASIGQGARNTEAFF. The V and J genes are TRBV6-6 and TRBJ1-1; 11 nucleotides match TRBD1. CDR1 MNHNY and CDR2 SVGAGI come from the germline V gene (reference sequence). The length of the CDR3 is 15 residues. Trimming took 7 bases from V and 1 from J; bases not matched to a gene: 5.

The chain is built from TRBV5-6 and TRBJ1-4; the match to TRBD1 covers 8 bases. Germline trimming cut 0 bases from V and 8 bases from J; bases unmatched to any gene: 6. Germline V gene sequence: CDR1 SGHDT, CDR2 YYEEEE. There are 15 residues in the CDR3. The CDR3 protein is CASSLGQGPTEKLFF. CDR3 bases: TGTGCCAGCAGCTTGGGACAGGGGCCGACCGAAAAACTGTTTTTT.

This rearrangement joins TRBV18 to TRBJ2-7; 7 bases are shared with TRBD1. Germline-derived CDR1 and CDR2 are KGHSH and LQKENI. This CDR3 spans 13 amino acids. The trim removed 2 bases at V and 3 bases at J, leaving 1 base unmatched. DNA of the CDR3: TGTGCCAGCTCACCAGGACAGGACTACGAGCAGTACTTC. Protein: CASSPGQDYEQYF.

This chain uses TRBV14 with TRBJ1-1; possible D gene TRBD1, 6 bases. CDR3 length: 15 amino acids. The germline gives CDR1 SGHDN, CDR2 FVKESK. The germline V and J ends were trimmed by 3 bases and 5 bases, with 16 bases remaining between them. The CDR3 DNA is TGTGCCAGCAGCCAGACGGGAGGGGGATGGACTGAAGCTTTCTTT. It codes for CASSQTGGGWTEAFF.

V is TRBV5-6 and J is TRBJ2-7, with TRBD2 matching over 10 bases. V dropped 2 bases and J dropped 4; count of bases not matched to a gene: 3. This CDR3 spans 14 amino acids. Per germline, CDR1 SGHDT and CDR2 YYEEEE. CDR3 sequence (DNA): TGTGCCAGCAGCTTTTCAGCGGGGGGGTACGAGCAGTACTTC. Translated: CASSFSAGGYEQYF. Drawing the rest from reference TRBV5-6 and TRBJ2-7, the complete variable domain is DAGVTQSPTHLIKTRGQQVTLRCSPKSGHDTVSWYQQALGQGPQFIFQYYEEEERQRGNFPDRFSGHQFPNYSSELNVNALLLGDSALYLCASSFSAGGYEQYFGPGTRLTVT.

V gene TRBV27 combines with J gene TRBJ1-4, with D possibly being TRBD1 (5 bases). The germline CDR1 and CDR2 sequences are MNHEY and SMNVEV (reference sequence). The CDR3 extends over 15 amino acids. V shed 5 bases and J shed 8 bases, with 18 bases lying between them. CDR3 nucleotides: TGTGCCAGCAGTCTTATCCGGGCCGCAGGGGAAAAACTGTTTTTT. Residues: CASSLIRAAGEKLFF.

In nucleotides, the CDR3 is TGTGCCAGCAGCCGTCGCCCCCGAGGGTTCTGGGACAATGAGCAGTTCTTC. Its translation: CASSRRPRGFWDNEQFF. The gene calls are TRBV7-2 and TRBJ2-1; possible D gene TRBD2, 5 bases. Between the trimmed V and J ends, which lost 5 bases and 5 bases, there was a span of 22 bases. Germline CDR1 reads SGHTA; CDR2 reads FQGNSA. The CDR3 is 17 residues long.

This chain joins TRBV28 and TRBJ1-2; 7 bases fit TRBD1. Germline assignment: CDR1 MDHEN and CDR2 SYDVKM. J gave up 4 bases and V 4 bases, and 15 bases lay outside the gene matches. CDR3 length equals 17 residues. The CDR3 is CASSSGTAGLSSYGYTF. Here the CDR3 DNA reads TGTGCCAGCAGTTCCGGGACAGCAGGCCTCTCCTCCTATGGCTACACCTTC.

This clone was detected only once. The chain is built from TRBV16 and TRBJ1-5; D is unclear. The germline V gene encodes CDR1 KGHSY and CDR2 FQNENV. This CDR3 is built from 14 residues. Trimming took off 4 bases at V and 2 bases at J, with 9 bases between the two ends. CDR3 residues: CASSPEVGNQPQHF. The CDR3, as DNA: TGTGCCAGCAGCCCCGAGGTAGGCAATCAGCCCCAGCATTTT.

The CDR3 here is CASSIGLGTYEQYF. The CDR3 DNA sequence: TGTGCCAGCAGCATTGGACTAGGGACTTACGAGCAGTACTTC. This chain connects TRBV7-8 to TRBJ2-7, with 7 bases lining up with TRBD2. The CDR3 loop spans 14 amino acids. Trimming cost V 5 bases and J 4 bases; bases outside gene matches: 8. The germline gives CDR1 SGHVS, CDR2 FQNEAQ.

This clone was seen a handful of times. The chain uses TRBV6-5 and TRBJ2-1; possible D gene TRBD1, 5 bases. V was shortened by 4 bases and J by 9 bases, with 16 bases between the two germline ends. The CDR3 is made up of 14 amino acids. Per germline, CDR1 MNHEY and CDR2 SVGAGI. The CDR3 here is CASSLGQGRTEQFF. The CDR3 bases are TGTGCCAGCAGTTTAGGTCAGGGAAGAACTGAGCAGTTCTTC.

V gene TRBV11-3 combines with J gene TRBJ2-3; D not resolved. Trimming pared 5 bases from V and 4 bases from J, leaving 10 bases between. Germline CDR1 SGHNT, CDR2 YENEEA. The CDR3 consists of 13 residues. The CDR3 is CASSPNTADTQYF. As DNA, the CDR3 is TGTGCCAGCAGCCCTAACACAGCAGATACGCAGTATTTT.

DNA of the CDR3: TGTGCCAGCAGCCAGACCGGCGGGGGCTCCAATGAGCAGTTCTTC. Protein sequence: CASSQTGGGSNEQFF. The rearrangement joins TRBV11-2 to TRBJ2-1, with a tentative D call TRBD2 (7 bases). From germline, CDR1 is SGHAT and CDR2 FQNNGV. V was cut by 5 bases and J by 6 bases, with 17 bases left in between. The length of the CDR3 is 15 residues.

J is TRBJ1-2 and V is TRBV5-4, with no clear D. V lost 3 bases and J lost 7, with 13 bases in between. CDR1 and CDR2 (germline): SGHNT, YYREEE (reference sequence). This CDR3 is 13 amino acids long. The CDR3 DNA reads as TGTGCCAGCAGCTGGGAGAAGGGTGGTGGCTACACCTTC. Its translation is CASSWEKGGGYTF.